This entry concerns a single TCR beta chain. Its antigen specificity is not known. Per-base qualities were not stored, and no clone one base away is much larger. This sample is drawn from a study of CD8 T cells in Susac syndrome (dated by TCRdb to the late 2010s). Study-wide context: Among the Susac syndrome patients who were sequenced, clinically active disease was present in five or six and clinical remission was observed in 8 or 9. Repertoire sequencing was used to test whether CD8+ T cell activation and differentiation in Susac syndrome was antigen driven. The clonality of the CD8+ T cell repertoire was compared across approximately 12 healthy donors, about 14 Susac syndrome patients and around 16 multiple sclerosis patients. At blood withdrawal, Susac syndrome patients were either therapy-naive, taking corticosteroids (in some cases with IVIg as well), or taking IVIg alone. General study outcomes and caveats: About 15 Susac-specific public clones were identified in the total CD8+ repertoire, and roughly five Susac-specific public clones were identified in the CD8+ TEMRA repertoire. The number of individuals in the TCR sequencing and HLA analysis was recognized as being relatively small. Clonal expansion was observed in Susac syndrome CD8+ repertoires, with the highest expansion in CD8+ TEMRA cells and greater expansion in clinically active than in remitting patients.

The germline V gene sets CDR1 to SQVTM and CDR2 to ANQGSEA. The junction carries 8 bases between V and J, which are trimmed by 4 bases and 4 bases respectively. The CDR3, from cysteine to phenylalanine, totals 12 residues. Only CDR3 DNA is held: 36 bases, read in frame from base 1. High-throughput TCR beta sequencing profiled peripheral blood CD8+ and CD4+ T cells from healthy donors, Susac syndrome patients and multiple sclerosis patients. The Susac syndrome patients fulfilled recently defined diagnostic criteria for either definite or probable disease. CD8+ TEMRA cells were enriched by FACS, while bulk CD8+ and CD4+ T cells were purified by magnetic negative isolation. Blood was drawn into EDTA tubes, processed within 24 hours, and PBMCs were isolated by density gradient centrifugation. PBMCs intended for TCR sequencing were frozen in liquid nitrogen and were later thawed in a 37 degrees C water bath. A purity of at least 90% was achieved for sorted or isolated CD4+, CD8+ and CD8+ TEMRA cells.

RNA was extracted using the RNeasy kit, and about 0.45 to 1 microgram was reverse transcribed with random hexamers. The immunoSEQ multiplex PCR assay, covering 54 Vbeta and 13 Jbeta segments, was used to amplify TCR beta CDR3 regions. PCR amplification bias was corrected by using a synthetic template baseline for primer optimization and computational correction. Turning to the authors' computational methods: Reads were annotated to V, D and J genes according to IMGT and were analyzed with immunoSEQ Analyzer, with only productive sequences retained. Clonality was calculated as one minus the Shannon entropy normalized by log2 of the number of productive unique sequences. For each patient and control, public and private clones were evaluated within the 100 most prevalent clones. Clones were defined as Susac-specific if absent from the healthy and MS cohorts, from 1052 published viral clones and from other ImmuneACCESS disease sequences. Through fastp at Q25 and MiXCR, TCRdb rebuilt clones from the public reads, retaining in-frame beta chains. Each record represents a unique CDR3 protein, reported with the most common genes and DNA among its rows. The V and J calls reflect TCRdb's pipeline rather than the authors' work. For this sample the table gives more than 65,000 distinct CDR3 sequences, of which 95% were detected only once. Under 0.5% of the sample is taken by the ten largest.

The receptor was derived from a human donor with Susac syndrome. Material: CD8+ T cells from PBMCs. This chain joins TRBV29-1 to TRBJ2-1; the best D guess is TRBD1, with 5 bases matching. The CDR3 loop reads CSVGTSYNEQFF. DNA sequence: TGCAGCGTTGGGACATCTTACAATGAGCAGTTCTTC.